This T cell receptor beta chain is drawn from a study of T cell responses to AZD1222 COVID-19 vaccine. Assay used: immunoSEQ multiplex PCR; TCRdb lists only in-frame clones, some missing. The table lists approximately 200,000 clones, over 70% of them singletons. V lost 5 bases to trimming and J lost 5 bases; unmatched junction nucleotides: 9. This CDR3 has 15 residues. The germline V gene encodes CDR1 SGHKS and CDR2 YYEKEE (reference sequence). The material was peripheral blood, obtained on day 0 of MenACWY control vaccination. This chain connects TRBV5-5 to TRBJ2-2; 7 bases are a match to TRBD2. This TCR came from an adult in good health. For the CDR3, the DNA is TGTGCCAGCAGTTTTCGGACTAGTATAACCGGGGAGCTGTTTTTT. Protein: CASSFRTSITGELFF.